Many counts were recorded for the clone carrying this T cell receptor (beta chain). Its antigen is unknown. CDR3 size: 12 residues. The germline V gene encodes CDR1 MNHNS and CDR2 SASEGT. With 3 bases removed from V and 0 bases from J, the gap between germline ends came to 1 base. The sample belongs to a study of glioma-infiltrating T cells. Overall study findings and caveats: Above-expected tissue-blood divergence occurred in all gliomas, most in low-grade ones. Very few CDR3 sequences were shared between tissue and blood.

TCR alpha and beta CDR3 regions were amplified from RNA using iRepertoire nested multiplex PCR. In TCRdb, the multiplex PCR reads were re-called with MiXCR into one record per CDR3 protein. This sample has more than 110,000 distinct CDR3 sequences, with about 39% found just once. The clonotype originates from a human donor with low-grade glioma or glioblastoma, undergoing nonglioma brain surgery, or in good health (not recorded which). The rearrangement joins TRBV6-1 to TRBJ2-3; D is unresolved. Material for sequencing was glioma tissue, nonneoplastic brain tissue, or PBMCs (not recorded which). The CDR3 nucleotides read TGTGCCAGCAGTGACAGCACAGATACGCAGTATTTT. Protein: CASSDSTDTQYF.